This T cell receptor (beta chain) came from a study of blood T cell repertoires in COVID-19 (dated by TCRdb to about 2020). For the study in its entirety: Collaborator samples came from the United States, Italy and Spain and covered acute and convalescent phases of COVID-19. The prospective study material was composed of cDNA or gDNA derived from T cells, B-cell-depleted T cells, or PBMCs. The dataset comprised deeply sampled blood TCRbeta repertoires from subjects exposed to, actively infected with, or recovered from COVID-19. The repertoires were released in a freely available public database intended as a resource for research on the immune response to SARS-CoV-2. Samples were obtained from the ongoing ImmuneRACE study (first 160 participants) and from 1,000 to 1,500 subjects provided by 6 global collaborators. A de-identified subject ID, COVID-19 status, age in years and sex were almost always included in the sample metadata. Where available, HLA class I and class II types were obtained from metadata supplied by the sample provider rather than from assay-based typing.

Worth noting for this clone: No antigen is known for it. The record has no base qualities; no much larger clone is one base away.

Overall study outcomes, separate from this receptor: The quantity of clinical and demographic metadata differed by source and by participant and was supplied without curation.

The collaborating institutions used their own protocols to collect whole blood in K2EDTA tubes. For TCRbeta analysis, collaborators shipped samples as frozen whole blood, isolated PBMCs, or DNA extracted from either of those sample types. TCRbeta CDR3 regions were amplified from genomic DNA by means of the immunoSEQ Assay, a bias-controlled multiplex PCR. The source study handled its data this way. Within the assay, amplification of reference gene primers was used to estimate how many nucleated cells each sample contained. Sequence reads were collapsed and filtered to measure the absolute abundance of every unique TCRbeta CDR3 rearrangement. For each sample, productive Simpson clonality was calculated as the square root of Simpson's diversity index over productive rearrangements. TCRdb mirrors the immuneACCESS table, restricted to in-frame sequences. Some clones are absent from its copies; in checked studies, under half trace to an unresolved V gene, and the reason for the others is unknown. The V and J calls and clone size come from that table; D and trimming were worked out from the DNA. For this sample the table gives about 76,000 clones, of which about 80% were detected only once. The ten largest clones represent about 12% of the sample.

From the cysteine up to the phenylalanine, the CDR3 has a length of 14 residues. Only CDR3 DNA remains: 42 bases, in frame from the first base. Sequences KGHDR (CDR1) and SFDVKD (CDR2) are obtained from the germline V gene. Germline trimming amounts to 5 bases on V and 7 bases on J, with 8 as the count of junction bases outside the gene matches. The sequenced sample was peripheral blood. The chain joins TRBV24-1 to TRBJ2-5; 8 junctional bases match TRBD2. The source of this sequence is a human donor in a cohort sampled during active COVID-19. This receptor has the CDR3 CATSGSAGGRTQYF. The sequenced DNA is TGTGCCACCAGTGGATCTGCGGGGGGAAGGACCCAGTACTTC.